This T cell receptor beta chain was documented in a study of shared clonotypes between healthy human individuals (dated by TCRdb to 2018 to 2020). About the study as a whole: Three men and a couple of women, aged 18 to 49 years, made up the cohort. For each donor, three plates each were used for CD4 naive and CD4 memory, two plates were used for CD8 naive, and one plate was used for CD8 memory. To estimate repertoire size and how much clonotypes are shared between individuals, the study performed deep sequencing of blood TCR repertoires from roughly five healthy adults. To increase sequencing depth and limit assay-specific biases, TCR repertoire library preparation and sequencing were carried out by different laboratories using diverse techniques. Each donor's leukapheresis produced roughly between roughly 0.85 and 9.5 billion PBMCs.

Comments on this clone: This clone's antigen is unknown. No much larger clone exists at a distance of one base, and base qualities are not known.

The cysteine opens and the phenylalanine closes a CDR3 of 16 amino acids. Only the CDR3 DNA is retained, 48 bases long and in frame from the first base. CDR1 MNHNY and CDR2 SVGAGI are derived from the germline V gene (reference sequence). V ends up 4 bases short and J 2 bases short, with an unmatched junction base count of 7. Using the deep immunoSEQ assay, TCR CDR3 regions were amplified from genomic DNA by multiplex PCR. Extracted genomic DNA from each cell subset was distributed evenly across all wells of several immunoSEQ 96-well plates, and each plate was treated as a replicate. Each replicate PCR for sorted subsets received about 210 ng genomic DNA, equal to some 32,000 T cell genomes. The purified libraries were quantified using a Qubit 3.0 fluorometer, sized with a Bioanalyzer 2100, and then quantified again using the KAPA Library Quantification kit. Every immunoSEQ 96-well plate was sequenced on a separate single-read 150-cycle Illumina NextSeq 550 flow cell. Concerning the study's data processing: The immunoSEQ output contained only junctional sequences without quality scores, so filtering could not match that applied to full-length reads. Sequences were annotated with PyIR, a Python wrapper for IgBLAST v1.9, and V/J genes and CDR3 were assigned using IMGT germline references. Any read was removed if the V/J assignment was weak (E-value above 1e-6), the CDR3 was missing, or the read contained stop codons, out-of-frame junctions, or ambiguous translated residues. V3J clonotypes were defined as sequences sharing the same inferred V gene, J gene, and CDR3 amino acid sequence. Percentage overlap between repertoires was calculated by dividing the number of shared unique clonotypes by the size of the smaller repertoire. Richness of each repertoire was evaluated using RTK rarefaction, the Chao1 estimator, and Recon v2.1 estimates of unobserved clonotypes. OLGA was used to compute generation probabilities for all TCRbeta clonotypes that the gDNA method yielded from a few donors. The immuneACCESS repertoire file appears here via TCRdb, limited to in-frame rearrangements. These files lack a portion of the clones; in checked studies, under half of the deficit traces to unresolved V genes, and the cause of the others is not known. V, J and clone size reflect that table, while D and trimming were determined from the DNA. For this sample there are millions of clones; 85% to 95% appear just once. 1.7% of the sample is in the top ten clones.

For the CD8 naive samples, CD45RO-negative cells were positively selected for CCR7, yielding a CD45RA+CCR7+ population from which TemRA cells were excluded. Healthy HIV-negative adults with no recently reported acute infections or vaccinations were included as donors. Every donor was a Caucasian adult living in Nashville, Tennessee, USA. After blood collection by leukapheresis, PBMCs were isolated using Ficoll-Histopaque density gradient centrifugation and then cryopreserved in the vapor phase of liquid nitrogen. Purity and quantity of every magnetically sorted T cell population were checked by analytical flow cytometry. Genomic DNA was isolated from each sorted fraction and quantified by UV absorbance on a Nanodrop 2000c. Overall results and qualifications from the work: Rarefaction of sorted-subset datasets indicated incomplete sequencing despite the large sequencing depth. The genetic and exposure-history diversity represented was limited by the small number of donors. Naive subsets generally had larger estimated clonotype richness than memory subsets did. When a few donors were compared, the shared fraction of clonotypes was about 5.5% for naive CD4, around 3.6% for naive CD8, 2% to 2.5% for memory CD4, and roughly 0.4% for memory CD8. Pairwise subsampling led to the expectation that sequencing depth would affect the degree of clonotype sharing among donors. Clonotypes shared by all four sorted-subset donors showed higher generation probabilities than non-shared clonotypes. Sampling was limited to blood, and TCR repertoires in tissue likely differ from TCR repertoires in blood.

Sequenced material: naive CD8+ T cells from PBMCs. According to the study, the label for this sample's cell subset or site signals: CD45RA+CCR7+. The TCR sequence derives from a young man in good health. Some clones in this sample may be carry-over from other donors' samples. The V and J genes are TRBV6-6 and TRBJ2-3, with TRBD2 matching 9 junction bases. The CDR3 sequence is CASSSLGTSPTDTQYF. The DNA is TGTGCCAGCAGTTCTCTCGGGACTAGCCCCACAGATACGCAGTATTTT.